This T cell receptor beta chain originates from a study of cytomegalovirus exposure and HLA in healthy donors. Sequencing was performed with immunoSEQ multiplex PCR; in TCRdb, only in-frame clones are kept and a portion is missing. Here the sample spans more than 250,000 clones, around 90% being singletons. Trimming shortened V by 9 bases and J by 6 bases, and 17 bases separated the two germline ends. Looked up from germline, CDR1 is LNHDA and CDR2 is SQIVND (reference sequence). The CDR3 has 13 amino acids. Study results and limitations: Rare TCR sequences predominated, though certain public TCRs were found in many donors.

Remarks on this clone: No antigen is known for it.

The origin of this receptor is a woman in her 30s in good health and CMV-seropositive. The material sequenced was PBMCs. The J gene is TRBJ1-1, the V gene TRBV19; D unresolved. In nucleotides, the CDR3 is TGTGCCAGCGGGCCCCGGGGATGGGCTGAAGCTTTCTTT. This translates into CASGPRGWAEAFF.